This passage covers 16 T cell receptor beta chains from one sample sequenced in a study of cytomegalovirus exposure and HLA in healthy donors. PCR used 60 Vbeta primers and 13 Jbeta primers. Using immunoSEQ multiplex PCR, the repertoire was profiled, and TCRdb retains in-frame clones only, with some absent. The table lists under 35,000 clones, more than 60% of them singletons, with 21% in the top ten. Sequencing was done on a sample of PBMCs. These receptors originate from a man over 45 in good health and CMV-seropositive.

This clone was seen a handful of times. CDR3 residues: CASSPGLTGTHAYEQYF. In nucleotides, the CDR3 is TGCGCCAGCAGCCCCGGGCTTACAGGCACCCACGCCTACGAGCAGTACTTC. This chain joins TRBV4-1 and TRBJ2-7, with D possibly being TRBD1 (5 bases). The CDR3 contains 17 residues. With 4 bases removed from V and 2 bases from J, the gap between germline ends came to 21 bases. Germline V CDR1 and CDR2: MGHRA, YSYEKL.

This clone occurred a few times. The CDR3 loop is CASRADKYNEQFF. The CDR3 nucleotides are TGTGCCAGCAGGGCTGACAAATACAATGAGCAGTTCTTC. The chain has TRBV6-4 and TRBJ2-1; D is uncertain. Germline V lookup: CDR1 MRHNA, CDR2 SNTAGT. CDR3 length: 13 amino acids. V was trimmed by 6 bases and J by 4 bases, leaving 10 bases between them.

The chain recombines TRBV29-1 with TRBJ1-2, with no clear D. This CDR3 is built from 12 residues. V lost 4 bases to trimming and J lost 7 bases, with 13 bases between them. Germline V gene lookup returns CDR1 SQVTM and CDR2 ANQGSEA. CDR3 residues: CSVGSGVGGYTF. In DNA, the CDR3 is TGCAGCGTTGGCTCCGGGGTGGGTGGCTACACCTTC.

In this sample, this clone turned up a few times. The chain joins TRBV30 to TRBJ1-1; TRBD1 is a possible D gene (5 bases). Trimming removed 5 bases at V and 3 bases at J, with 7 bases between. CDR1 GTSNPN and CDR2 SVGIG come from the germline V gene (reference sequence). The CDR3 spans 11 residues. For the CDR3, the DNA is TGTGCCTGGGGGGGGTACACTGAAGCTTTCTTT. This translates into CAWGGYTEAFF. Supplemented by reference TRBV30 and TRBJ1-1, the full variable domain reads SQTIHQWPATLVQPVGSPLSLECTVEGTSNPNLYWYRQAAGRGLQLLFYSVGIGQISSEVPQNLSASRPQDRQFILSSKKLLLSDSGFYLCAWGGYTEAFFGQGTRLTVV.

This clone has just a few counts. The chain combines TRBV7-8 with TRBJ2-1, with a weak D call TRBD2 (7 bases). From germline, CDR1 is SGHVS and CDR2 FQNEAQ. This CDR3 region has 16 residues. The ends were cut back, 3 bases at V and 6 bases at J, with 18 bases in the middle. The CDR3 DNA follows: TGTGCCAGCAGCTTGATGTGGGGGGGCGATGTCAATGAGCAGTTCTTC. Translating gives CASSLMWGGDVNEQFF.

The CDR3 sequence: CAWRRGWAGELFF. CDR3 nucleotides: TGTGCCTGGAGAAGGGGGTGGGCCGGGGAGCTGTTTTTT. The chain employs TRBV30 and TRBJ2-2; TRBD1 is a possible D gene (6 bases). Looked up from germline, CDR1 is GTSNPN and CDR2 is SVGIG (reference sequence). The CDR3 loop spans 13 amino acids. The V end was cut by 3 bases, the J end by 6 bases, with 11 bases between.

The chain combines TRBV30 with TRBJ2-5, with 10 bases aligning to TRBD1. CDR1 GTSNPN and CDR2 SVGIG come from the germline V gene (reference sequence). V lost 2 bases to trimming and J lost 6 bases; unmatched junction nucleotides: 6. This CDR3 region has 14 residues. CDR3 DNA sequence: TGTGCCTGGAGTACTCGACAGGGGGCGAAGACCCAGTACTTC. It codes for CAWSTRQGAKTQYF.

The V call is TRBV9, the J call TRBJ2-5; 9 bases align to TRBD1. From germline, CDR1 is SGDLS and CDR2 YYNGEE. The CDR3 covers 14 residues. Germline trimming cut 3 bases from V and 7 bases from J; bases unmatched to any gene: 7. The chain's CDR3 is CASSAGTGTGTQYF. The CDR3 DNA reads as TGTGCCAGCAGCGCTGGGACAGGGACTGGGACCCAGTACTTC.

This clone was picked up a small number of times. The V and J genes are TRBV18 and TRBJ2-3, with D perhaps TRBD1 (5 bases). CDR1 and CDR2 (germline): KGHSH, LQKENI. V shed 1 base and J shed 4 bases, with 12 bases lying between them. There are 15 residues in the CDR3. CDR3 bases: TGTGCCAGCTCACCACTTCCAGGGAATGCAGATACGCAGTATTTT. Translation: CASSPLPGNADTQYF.

The V gene is TRBV4-1, the J gene TRBJ1-5; 7 bases align to TRBD1. The CDR3 has 16 residues. The V segment lost 1 base and the J segment 4 bases; nucleotides outside the gene matches: 7. Germline CDR1 and CDR2: MGHRA and YSYEKL. CDR3 DNA sequence: TGCGCCAGCAGCCAAGGGGACAGCCGCCCTAATCAGCCCCAGCATTTT. It yields the protein CASSQGDSRPNQPQHF.

The chain uses TRBV6-5 and TRBJ1-5; D may be TRBD1 (5 bases). V shed 6 bases and J shed 3 bases, with 12 bases lying between them. The length of the CDR3 is 14 residues. Germline loops: CDR1 MNHEY, CDR2 SVGAGI. This CDR3 reads CASRNDSNNQPQHF. The CDR3 DNA sequence: TGTGCCAGCAGAAACGACAGTAACAATCAGCCCCAGCATTTT.

In its sample, this clone was seen a few times. V and J are TRBV30 and TRBJ2-3; D is perhaps TRBD1 (6 bases). There are 13 residues in the CDR3. CDR1 is GTSNPN, CDR2 SVGIG, per germline (reference sequence). V was trimmed by 3 bases and J by 8 bases, leaving 15 bases between them. The CDR3 coding sequence is TGTGCCTGGAGCACAGGGACCATGGCTACGCAGTATTTT. Its protein product is CAWSTGTMATQYF.

This rearrangement joins TRBV5-1 to TRBJ2-5; possible D gene TRBD1, 5 bases. Germline loops: CDR1 SGHRS, CDR2 YFSETQ. This CDR3 spans 14 amino acids. The ends were cut back, 4 bases at V and 1 base at J, with 11 bases in the middle. The chain's CDR3 is CASSPWGSQETQYF. The CDR3 nucleotides are TGCGCCAGCAGCCCCTGGGGCAGCCAAGAGACCCAGTACTTC.

This sequence joins TRBV29-1 and TRBJ2-7; 7 bases are shared with TRBD1. The CDR3 sequence is 11 residues long. Germline CDR1 is SQVTM and CDR2 is ANQGSEA. Losses at the gene ends were 7 bases for V and 7 bases for J; bases not matched to a gene: 7. CDR3 region: CSATGFQEQYF. The CDR3 DNA reads TGCAGCGCGACAGGGTTCCAGGAGCAGTACTTC.

There are many counts of this clone. V gene TRBV6-5 combines with J gene TRBJ1-1; D remains ambiguous. Between the trimmed V and J ends, which lost 5 bases and 5 bases, there was a span of 6 bases. Germline V gene sequence: CDR1 MNHEY, CDR2 SVGAGI. This CDR3 is 11 amino acids long. In DNA, the CDR3 is TGTGCCAGCAGTAAGGAGACTGAAGCTTTCTTT. Protein product: CASSKETEAFF.

The chain uses TRBV5-8 and TRBJ1-5; tentatively, D is TRBD1 (6 bases). In germline, CDR1 is SGHTS, CDR2 YDEGEE. V lost 2 bases to trimming and J lost 4 bases, with 10 bases between them. The CDR3 runs to 14 residues. Here the CDR3 DNA reads TGTGCCAGCAGCTTAAGAACAGGGAATCAGCCCCAGCATTTT. It yields the protein CASSLRTGNQPQHF.